Below, 9 T cell receptor beta chains from the same sample are listed, as sequenced in a study of blood T cell repertoires in COVID-19. Profiled with immunoSEQ multiplex PCR; TCRdb holds only in-frame clones, not every one. The data contain about 68,000 clones, 80% to 95% of them seen just once; the ten biggest clones take up roughly 7.2%. The source material was peripheral blood. These receptors all come from a human donor in a cohort sampled during active COVID-19.

V is TRBV18 and J is TRBJ1-2; 7 nucleotides match TRBD1. Germline CDR1 is KGHSH and CDR2 is LQKENI. The CDR3 contains 13 residues. V dropped 4 bases and J dropped 3; count of bases not matched to a gene: 2. The DNA of the CDR3 is TGTGCCAGCTCACGCGGACAGGACTATGGCTACACCTTC. Amino acid sequence: CASSRGQDYGYTF.

The chain employs TRBV19 and TRBJ2-1; 8 bases map to TRBD1. V dropped 6 bases and J dropped 16; count of bases not matched to a gene: 17. CDR3 size: 14 residues. CDR1 is LNHDA, CDR2 SQIVND, per germline (reference sequence). The CDR3 spells CASSHPPRRTGSFF. The CDR3 DNA reads as TGTGCCAGTAGCCATCCCCCAAGGAGGACAGGGAGTTTCTTC. Based on the CDR3 plus reference TRBV19 and TRBJ2-1, the full variable domain is DGGITQSPKYLFRKEGQNVTLSCEQNLNHDAMYWYRQDPGQGLRLIYYSQIVNDFQKGDIAEGYSVSREKKESFPLTVTSAQKNPTAFYLCASSHPPRRTGSFFGPGTRLTVL.

The chain uses TRBV5-1 and TRBJ1-2; 7 bases are a match to TRBD1. V was clipped by 4 bases and J by 4 bases; unmatched bases: 7. The CDR3 spans 14 residues. The germline CDR1 and CDR2 sequences are SGHRS and YFSETQ. This chain's CDR3 is CASSRDSEPYGYTF. The CDR3 region has the DNA TGCGCCAGCAGCAGGGACAGCGAGCCCTATGGCTACACCTTC.

The rearrangement links TRBV24-1 to TRBJ2-1, with 9 bases matching TRBD2. V dropped 6 bases and J dropped 7; count of bases not matched to a gene: 12. The germline V gene encodes CDR1 KGHDR and CDR2 SFDVKD. The CDR3 has 16 amino acids. The DNA for the CDR3 is TGTGCCACCAGTACTCCCGCGGGGGGGCCGCGGAATGAGCAGTTCTTC. Its translation is CATSTPAGGPRNEQFF.

The genes are TRBV11-2 and TRBJ2-2; TRBD1 might be the D (6 bases). CDR3 length: 19 amino acids. The germline CDR1 and CDR2 sequences are SGHAT and FQNNGV. The germline V and J ends were trimmed by 0 bases and 2 bases, with 19 bases remaining between them. CDR3 sequence reads: CASSLDLTPGTFNTGELFF. The CDR3 bases are TGTGCCAGCAGCTTAGACCTCACCCCCGGGACATTCAACACCGGGGAGCTGTTTTTT. Combining the CDR3 with reference TRBV11-2 and TRBJ2-2 gives the whole variable domain EAGVAQSPRYKIIEKRQSVAFWCNPISGHATLYWYQQILGQGPKLLIQFQNNGVVDDSQLPKDRFSAERLKGVDSTLKIQPAKLEDSAVYLCASSLDLTPGTFNTGELFFGEGSRLTVL.

This clone was detected only a few times. The CDR3 loop reads CASGPGTGLNEQFF. CDR3 coding DNA: TGTGCTAGTGGACCCGGGACAGGGCTGAATGAGCAGTTCTTC. The chain recombines TRBV12-5 with TRBJ2-1; 9 bases match TRBD1. Germline-derived CDR1 and CDR2 are LGHNT and FRNRAP. The V gene end was trimmed by 6 bases and the J gene end by 7 bases; junction bases not matched to a gene: 7. The CDR3 has 14 amino acids.

The CDR3 here is CAAGGGPATNEKLFF. CDR3 DNA sequence: TGTGCCGCCGGGGGGGGTCCGGCAACTAATGAAAAACTGTTTTTT. V gene TRBV10-3 combines with J gene TRBJ1-4; maybe TRBD1 (5 bases). V dropped 11 bases and J dropped 0 bases, with 16 bases sitting between them. This CDR3 has 15 residues. From germline, CDR1 is ENHRY and CDR2 SYGVKD.

The rearrangement links TRBV18 to TRBJ2-7, with a possible D match to TRBD2 (7 bases). CDR3 length equals 17 residues. CDR1 is KGHSH and CDR2 is LQKENI in the germline V gene. Trimming shortened V by 3 bases and J by 2 bases, and 20 bases separated the two germline ends. CDR3: CASSPLGGGRGTYEQYF. In DNA, the CDR3 is TGTGCCAGCTCACCCCTAGGGGGGGGACGGGGGACCTACGAGCAGTACTTC.

The chain recombines TRBV5-8 with TRBJ2-3; D possibly corresponds to TRBD1 (6 bases). V was clipped by 4 bases and J by 6 bases, with 15 bases between them. The CDR3 has 14 amino acids. From germline, CDR1 is SGHTS and CDR2 YDEGEE. The DNA for the CDR3 is TGTGCCAGCAGCCGTCGACAGGCCCAGGATACGCAGTATTTT. Its translation is CASSRRQAQDTQYF. Drawing the rest from reference TRBV5-8 and TRBJ2-3, the complete variable domain is EAGVTQSPTHLIKTRGQQATLRCSPISGHTSVYWYQQALGLGLQFLLWYDEGEERNRGNFPPRFSGRQFPNYSSELNVNALELEDSALYLCASSRRQAQDTQYFGPGTRLTVL.